This is a list of T cell receptor beta chains from one sample in a study of cytomegalovirus exposure and HLA in healthy donors. Clones were sequenced by immunoSEQ multiplex PCR, and TCRdb holds only the in-frame ones, with some missing. The data hold about 200,000 clones, with 82% observed a single time. The source material was PBMCs. These receptors were obtained from a woman aged 35 to 49 in good health and CMV-seronegative. CDR3s leave out the opening cysteine and the closing phenylalanine or tryptophan. Fields, in order: CDR3 protein, V gene, J gene, D gene. The D gene is left open where the match is weak.

CDR3 protein: ASSIAGGPYEQF
V gene: TRBV27
J gene: TRBJ2-1
D gene: TRBD2

CDR3 protein: ASSAGDEGQRRGTEAF
V gene: TRBV9
J gene: TRBJ1-1
D gene: TRBD1

CDR3 protein: ASSLDGANTGELF
V gene: TRBV5-1
J gene: TRBJ2-2
D gene: -

CDR3 protein: ASSFTSAYEQY
V gene: TRBV5-1
J gene: TRBJ2-7
D gene: -

CDR3 protein: ASSPPGSSRHSLYEQY
V gene: TRBV18
J gene: TRBJ2-7
D gene: -

CDR3 protein: ASSPQGYQPQH
V gene: TRBV2
J gene: TRBJ1-5
D gene: -

CDR3 protein: ASSEGQHYEQY
V gene: TRBV7-9
J gene: TRBJ2-7
D gene: TRBD1

CDR3 protein: SVVIGRGQPQH
V gene: TRBV29-1
J gene: TRBJ1-5
D gene: -

CDR3 protein: SADRTNTGELF
V gene: TRBV29-1
J gene: TRBJ2-2
D gene: -

CDR3 protein: ASSFGQGNTEAF
V gene: TRBV7-8
J gene: TRBJ1-1
D gene: TRBD1

CDR3 protein: ASTRWTSGRPRVTDTQY
V gene: TRBV13
J gene: TRBJ2-3
D gene: TRBD2

CDR3 protein: ASSSEGGARTEAF
V gene: TRBV18
J gene: TRBJ1-1
D gene: -

CDR3 protein: ASTNTDTQY
V gene: TRBV2
J gene: TRBJ2-3
D gene: -

CDR3 protein: ASSLRPGRNQPQH
V gene: TRBV27
J gene: TRBJ1-5
D gene: -

CDR3 protein: ASSESGGSQPQH
V gene: TRBV9
J gene: TRBJ1-5
D gene: -

CDR3 protein: ASSLVGQGDTEAF
V gene: TRBV5-1
J gene: TRBJ1-1
D gene: TRBD1

CDR3 protein: ASSLDRGAYNEQF
V gene: TRBV27
J gene: TRBJ2-1
D gene: TRBD1

CDR3 protein: ASSPPSLREQF
V gene: TRBV7-9
J gene: TRBJ2-1
D gene: -

CDR3 protein: ASSTDRVAYEQY
V gene: TRBV19
J gene: TRBJ2-7
D gene: TRBD1

CDR3 protein: ASGLAETYEQY
V gene: TRBV27
J gene: -
D gene: TRBD2

CDR3 protein: ASSLAGRYGYT
V gene: TRBV28
J gene: TRBJ1-2
D gene: -

CDR3 protein: ASRAGGNTIY
V gene: TRBV2
J gene: TRBJ1-3
D gene: -

CDR3 protein: ASSERTVDTQY
V gene: TRBV2
J gene: TRBJ2-3
D gene: -

CDR3 protein: ASSPPGDRGDGYT
V gene: TRBV18
J gene: TRBJ1-2
D gene: TRBD1

CDR3 protein: ASDPGGGTGELF
V gene: TRBV19
J gene: TRBJ2-2
D gene: -

CDR3 protein: SSDARGYEQY
V gene: TRBV7-9
J gene: TRBJ2-7
D gene: -

CDR3 protein: ASSSVGGNEQF
V gene: TRBV19
J gene: TRBJ2-1
D gene: -

CDR3 protein: ASSGAPSAVRFYSNQPQH
V gene: TRBV10-1
J gene: TRBJ1-5
D gene: -

CDR3 protein: ASRLAGAADTQY
V gene: TRBV27
J gene: TRBJ2-3
D gene: TRBD2

CDR3 protein: ASSTGTGRTEAF
V gene: TRBV2
J gene: TRBJ1-1
D gene: TRBD1

CDR3 protein: ASSESRGTTQY
V gene: TRBV10-1
J gene: TRBJ2-5
D gene: TRBD1

CDR3 protein: ASTPRGNTGELF
V gene: TRBV2
J gene: TRBJ2-2
D gene: -

CDR3 protein: ASSPLDRFYEQY
V gene: TRBV28
J gene: TRBJ2-7
D gene: TRBD1

CDR3 protein: ASSFLADSYEQY
V gene: TRBV27
J gene: -
D gene: -